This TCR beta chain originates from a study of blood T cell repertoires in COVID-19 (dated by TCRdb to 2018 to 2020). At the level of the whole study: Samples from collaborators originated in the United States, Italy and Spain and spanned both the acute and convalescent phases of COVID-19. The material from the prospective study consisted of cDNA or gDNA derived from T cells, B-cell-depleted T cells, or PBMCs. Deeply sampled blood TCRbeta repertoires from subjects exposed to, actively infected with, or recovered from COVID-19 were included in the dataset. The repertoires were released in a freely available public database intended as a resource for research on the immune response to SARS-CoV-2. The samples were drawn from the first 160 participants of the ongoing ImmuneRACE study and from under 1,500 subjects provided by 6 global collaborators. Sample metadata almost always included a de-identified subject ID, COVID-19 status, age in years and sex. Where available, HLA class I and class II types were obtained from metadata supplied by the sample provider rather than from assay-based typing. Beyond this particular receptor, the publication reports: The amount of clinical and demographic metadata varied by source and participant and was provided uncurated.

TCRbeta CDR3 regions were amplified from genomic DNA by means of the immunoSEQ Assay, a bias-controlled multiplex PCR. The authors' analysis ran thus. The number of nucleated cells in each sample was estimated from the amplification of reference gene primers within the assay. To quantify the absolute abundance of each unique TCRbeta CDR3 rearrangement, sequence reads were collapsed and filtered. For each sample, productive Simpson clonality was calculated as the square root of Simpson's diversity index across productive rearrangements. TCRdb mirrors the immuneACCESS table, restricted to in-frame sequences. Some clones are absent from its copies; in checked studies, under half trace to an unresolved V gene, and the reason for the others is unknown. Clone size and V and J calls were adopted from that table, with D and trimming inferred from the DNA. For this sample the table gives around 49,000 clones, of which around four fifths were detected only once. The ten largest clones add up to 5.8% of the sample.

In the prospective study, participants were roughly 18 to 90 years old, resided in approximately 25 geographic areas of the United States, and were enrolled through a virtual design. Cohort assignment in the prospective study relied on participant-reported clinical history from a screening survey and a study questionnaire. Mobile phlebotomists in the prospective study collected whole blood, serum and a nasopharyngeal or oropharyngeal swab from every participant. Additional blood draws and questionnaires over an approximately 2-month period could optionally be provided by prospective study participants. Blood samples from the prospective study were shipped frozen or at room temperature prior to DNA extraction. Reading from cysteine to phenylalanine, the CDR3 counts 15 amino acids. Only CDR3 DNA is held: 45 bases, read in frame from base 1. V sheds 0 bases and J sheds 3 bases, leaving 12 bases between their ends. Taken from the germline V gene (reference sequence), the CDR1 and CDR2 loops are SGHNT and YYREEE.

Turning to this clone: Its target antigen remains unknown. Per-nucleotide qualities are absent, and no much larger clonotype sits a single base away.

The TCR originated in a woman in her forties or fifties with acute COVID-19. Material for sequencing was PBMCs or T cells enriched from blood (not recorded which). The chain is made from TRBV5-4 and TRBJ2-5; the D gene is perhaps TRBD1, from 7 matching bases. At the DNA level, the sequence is TGTGCCAGCAGCTTGGAAGGCGGGACAGAAGAGACCCAGTACTTC. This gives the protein CASSLEGGTEETQYF.